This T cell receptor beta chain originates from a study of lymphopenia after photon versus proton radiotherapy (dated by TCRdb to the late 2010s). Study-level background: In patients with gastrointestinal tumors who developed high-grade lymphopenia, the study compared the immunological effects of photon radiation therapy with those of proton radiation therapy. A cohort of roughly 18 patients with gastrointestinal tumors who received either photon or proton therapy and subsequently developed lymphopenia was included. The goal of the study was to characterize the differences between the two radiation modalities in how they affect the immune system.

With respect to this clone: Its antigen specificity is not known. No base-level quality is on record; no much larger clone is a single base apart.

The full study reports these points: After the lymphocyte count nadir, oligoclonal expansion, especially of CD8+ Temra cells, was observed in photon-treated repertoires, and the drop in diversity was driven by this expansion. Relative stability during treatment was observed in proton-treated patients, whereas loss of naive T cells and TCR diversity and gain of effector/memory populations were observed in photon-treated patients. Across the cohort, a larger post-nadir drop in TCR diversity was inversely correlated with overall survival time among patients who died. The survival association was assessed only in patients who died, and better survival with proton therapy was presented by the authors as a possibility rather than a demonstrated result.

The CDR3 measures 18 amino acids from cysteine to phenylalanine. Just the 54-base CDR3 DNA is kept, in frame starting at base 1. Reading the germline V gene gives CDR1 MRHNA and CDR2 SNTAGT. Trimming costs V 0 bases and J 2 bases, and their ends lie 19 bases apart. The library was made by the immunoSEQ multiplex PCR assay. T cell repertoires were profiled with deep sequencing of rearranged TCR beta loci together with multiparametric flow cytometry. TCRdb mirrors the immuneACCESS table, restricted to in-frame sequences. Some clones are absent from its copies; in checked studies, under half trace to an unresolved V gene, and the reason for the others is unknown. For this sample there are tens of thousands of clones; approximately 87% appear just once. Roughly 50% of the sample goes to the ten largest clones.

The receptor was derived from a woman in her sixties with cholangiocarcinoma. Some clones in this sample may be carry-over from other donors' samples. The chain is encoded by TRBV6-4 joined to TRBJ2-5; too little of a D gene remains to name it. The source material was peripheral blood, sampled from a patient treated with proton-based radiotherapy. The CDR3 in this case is CASSDSFRVRPWQETQYF. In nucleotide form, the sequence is TGTGCCAGCAGTGACTCGTTCCGGGTCCGTCCCTGGCAAGAGACCCAGTACTTC.